The clone carrying this TCR beta chain showed up just a few times. Antigen unknown. The genes are named according to mouse. Sorting of pooled cutaneous lymph node cells was based on CD4, CD8alpha, NKG2D, NKG2ACE and other markers. The data originate from a study of CD8+ T cells in alopecia areata. Study-wide context: Female C3H/HeJ mice aged roughly 7-11 weeks received skin from approximately 6-13-month-old C3H/HeJ donors with spontaneous alopecia.

It was cDNA, reverse transcribed from extracted RNA, that served as the sequencing template. The method was immunoSEQ multiplex PCR; TCRdb's version includes in-frame clones alone and lacks a portion of them. The sample yields 290,000 or so clones, without any singletons. Broader study findings: Mice showed clearer TCR sharing than patients did, a gap that was possibly HLA-related. Higher clonality than in normal scalp was seen in lesional scalp, especially alopecia totalis/universalis.

Sequencing was done on a sample of CD4+ T cells sorted from a lymph node. The sequence was collected from a C3H/HeJ mouse with alopecia areata. Mice of this strain are of MHC haplotype H2-k.

The part of the CDR3 DNA that was read is TGTGCCAGCAGGCCTCAGGTCTCCTAT. Protein sequence: CASRPQVSY. The complete CDR3 reads CASRPQVSYEQYF. This chain uses TRBV13-3 with TRBJ2-7; D is undetermined. The read is 4 residues too short to cover the CDR3 end, so that end is filled in from the germline J gene. From germline, CDR1 is NNHDY and CDR2 SYVADS. This CDR3 comprises 13 residues. Trimming removed 5 bases from V and 0 bases from J, with 9 bases in between.